The 17 T cell receptor beta chains below come from one sample, sequenced in a study of cytomegalovirus exposure and HLA in healthy donors. PCR employed 60 Vbeta and 13 Jbeta primers. The method was immunoSEQ multiplex PCR; TCRdb's version includes in-frame clones alone and lacks a portion of them. The sample yields under 200,000 clones, over 75% seen once. Input material: PBMCs. The receptor set was obtained from a woman aged 45-60 years in good health and CMV-seronegative.

A note on this clone: Other DNA sequences from this sample encode an identical CDR3 as well. The J gene is TRBJ1-2, the V gene TRBV18, with a possible D match to TRBD1 (5 bases). The CDR3 contains 12 residues. Germline CDR1 and CDR2: KGHSH and LQKENI. The V and J ends lost 3 bases and 6 bases respectively, with 8 bases between them. CDR3 residues: CASSPGQDGYTF. CDR3 DNA: TGTGCCAGCTCACCGGGGCAGGATGGCTACACCTTC.

This clone has only one observation. The chain carries TRBV6-1 and TRBJ2-2; a possible D gene is TRBD1 (6 bases). Trimming left V 7 bases short and J 8 bases short, with 14 bases between. Germline CDR1 MNHNS, CDR2 SASEGT. This CDR3 is built from 13 residues. CDR3 sequence: CASTGQGSGELFF. CDR3 bases: TGTGCCAGCACCGGCCAGGGGTCTGGGGAGCTGTTTTTT.

This clone was counted a single time. This chain links TRBV6-5 with TRBJ2-3; D gene unclear. Trimming took 5 bases from V and 0 from J, leaving 9 bases between them. The CDR3 consists of 14 residues. CDR1 MNHEY and CDR2 SVGAGI come from the germline V gene. DNA for the CDR3: TGTGCCAGCAGTCCGCTATCTAGCACAGATACGCAGTATTTT. This translates into CASSPLSSTDTQYF.

There are a few counts of this clone. V and J are TRBV27 and TRBJ2-5; tentatively, D is TRBD1 (5 bases). The ends were cut back, 5 bases at V and 0 bases at J, with 7 bases in the middle. The CDR3 has 13 amino acids. Germline V gene lookup returns CDR1 MNHEY and CDR2 SMNVEV (reference sequence). CDR3 coding DNA: TGTGCCAGCAGTAACAGGTACCAAGAGACCCAGTACTTC. This encodes CASSNRYQETQYF.

The chain uses TRBV27 and TRBJ1-5, with TRBD1 as a possible D gene (5 bases). CDR3 length equals 13 residues. Trimming shortened V by 5 bases and J by 6 bases, and 11 bases separated the two germline ends. The germline CDR1 and CDR2 sequences are MNHEY and SMNVEV (reference sequence). DNA for the CDR3: TGTGCCAGCAGTGGGGGGTGGGGTCAGCCCCAGCATTTT. Residues: CASSGGWGQPQHF.

CDR3 coding DNA: TGTGCCAGCAGCCCCCTGGGGGCGGGGGGATGGGGCTCCTACAATGAGCAGTTCTTC. Its protein product is CASSPLGAGGWGSYNEQFF. V is TRBV9 and J is TRBJ2-1; 8 bases are shared with TRBD2. CDR1 is SGDLS and CDR2 is YYNGEE in the germline V gene. V trimming: 4 bases; J trimming: 0 bases; junction bases outside the gene matches: 15. The CDR3 has 19 residues.

This sequence joins TRBV18 and TRBJ1-4; the D is unclear. CDR3 length equals 16 residues. Trimming stripped 6 bases from V and 0 bases from J, with 14 bases between. Germline CDR1 reads KGHSH; CDR2 reads LQKENI. The CDR3 region has the DNA TGTGCCAGCTCCAACTCGAGAACGGCAACTAATGAAAAACTGTTTTTT. Translated, it gives CASSNSRTATNEKLFF.

The chain is built from TRBV7-2 and TRBJ2-1, with TRBD2 as a possible D gene (5 bases). V gave up 3 bases and J gave up 6 bases, with 12 bases separating them. The germline V gene encodes CDR1 SGHTA and CDR2 FQGNSA. This CDR3 contains 14 residues. The CDR3 DNA is TGTGCCAGCAGCTTCAGCGGTAGCAGCAATGAGCAGTTCTTC. It specifies CASSFSGSSNEQFF. The entire variable domain, with the rest obtained from reference TRBV7-2 and TRBJ2-1, is as follows: GAGVSQSPSNKVTEKGKDVELRCDPISGHTALYWYRQSLGQGLEFLIYFQGNSAPDKSGLPSDRFSAERTGGSVSTLTIQRTQQEDSAVYLCASSFSGSSNEQFFGPGTRLTVL.

The J gene is TRBJ2-1, the V gene TRBV2; a weak D match, TRBD2 (7 bases). The CDR3 covers 16 residues. With 8 bases removed from V and 4 bases from J, the gap between germline ends came to 21 bases. Germline CDR1 and CDR2: SNHLY and FYNNEI. Written as DNA, the CDR3 is TGTGCCAGCGGCCTCGGGACGGGGGGCGGTTACAATGAGCAGTTCTTC. It yields the protein CASGLGTGGGYNEQFF.

The CDR3 coding sequence is TGCAGTGCTGAGGACAGTGAAAAACTGTTTTTT. This encodes CSAEDSEKLFF. The chain carries TRBV20-1 and TRBJ1-4, with TRBD1 as a possible D gene (6 bases). Germline lookup yields CDR1 DFQATT and CDR2 SNEGSKA (reference sequence). This CDR3 spans 11 amino acids. Trimming took 5 bases from V and 7 from J, leaving 8 bases between them.

The chain combines TRBV6-4 with TRBJ2-1; 10 bases line up with TRBD2. The CDR3 extends over 14 amino acids. With V trimmed by 11 bases and J by 4 bases, 8 bases remained unmatched. Germline V gene lookup returns CDR1 MRHNA and CDR2 SNTAGT. CDR3 bases: TGTGCCGGCCAAACTAGCGGGACTTACAATGAGCAGTTCTTC. It is translated as CAGQTSGTYNEQFF.

In DNA form, the CDR3 reads TGTGCCAGCAGTGCCCTAACTGGCCGGGGACAGAAGAACACTGAAGCTTTCTTT. Encoded protein: CASSALTGRGQKNTEAFF. The genes are TRBV25-1 and TRBJ1-1; 7 positions agree with TRBD1. Germline trimming cut 4 bases from V and 1 base from J; bases unmatched to any gene: 15. The CDR3 is 18 amino acids. Germline V gene lookup returns CDR1 MGHDK and CDR2 SYGVNS.

The V gene is TRBV5-1, the J gene TRBJ1-1, with D possibly matching TRBD1 (6 bases). Trimming stripped 4 bases from V and 0 bases from J, with 13 bases between. The CDR3 is 15 residues long. Germline V CDR1 and CDR2: SGHRS, YFSETQ. CDR3 sequence reads: CASSGGALMNTEAFF. Written as DNA, the CDR3 is TGCGCCAGCAGCGGGGGGGCCCTCATGAACACTGAAGCTTTCTTT.

Concerning this clone itself: A junction end diverges from the germline sequence, so it may reflect a read error. The rearrangement uses TRBV7-7 and TRBJ2-3; tentatively, D is TRBD2 (7 bases). This CDR3 is 16 amino acids long. CDR1 and CDR2 from the germline V gene are SSHAT and FNYEAQ (reference sequence). As DNA, the CDR3 is TGTGCTAGCAGCTTAGGGGGGGGAGTAGTCGGAGATACGCAGTATTTT. It is translated as CASSLGGGVVGDTQYF.

The V gene is TRBV21-1, the J gene TRBJ2-4; TRBD1, the D gene given by the table, was not confirmed from the DNA. TRBV21-1 is a recognized pseudogene. CDR3 length: 16 residues. CDR3 in amino acids: CASSKPGHKGKNIQYF. DNA for the CDR3: TGTGCCAGCAGCAAACCGGGACATAAAGGCAAAAACATTCAGTACTTC.

The CDR3 spells CASSNDRQGGRQPQHF. In nucleotides, the CDR3 is TGTGCCAGCAGTAACGACCGACAGGGAGGAAGGCAGCCCCAGCATTTT. The chain has TRBV2 and TRBJ1-5; TRBD1 agrees at 7 bases. Germline V gene data show CDR1 as SNHLY and CDR2 as FYNNEI. The CDR3 extends over 16 amino acids. Trimming at V came to 5 bases and at J to 7 bases, leaving 14 bases not matched to a gene. Full variable domain (remainder filled in from reference TRBV2 and TRBJ1-5): EPEVTQTPSHQVTQMGQEVILRCVPISNHLYFYWYRQILGQKVEFLVSFYNNEISEKSEIFDDQFSVERPDGSNFTLKIRSTKLEDSAMYFCASSNDRQGGRQPQHFGDGTRLSIL.

The genes are TRBV7-9 and TRBJ2-1; 7 bases line up with TRBD1. This CDR3 has 14 amino acids. Germline CDR1 and CDR2: SEHNR and FQNEAQ (reference sequence). V dropped 8 bases and J dropped 5; count of bases not matched to a gene: 9. CDR3 DNA: TGTGCCAGCGGGTACAGGGGACACAACAATGAGCAGTTCTTC. It encodes CASGYRGHNNEQFF.